Listed below are T cell receptor beta chains from one sample, sequenced in a study of human T cells and chemical hapten exposure. One entry per CDR3 protein, called by TCRdb with MiXCR from the RACE reads. Here the sample spans some 180,000 distinct CDR3 sequences, about 22% being singletons. The sequenced sample was whole blood, obtained in connection with sensitization to the hapten diphenylcyclopropenone (DPC). The receptors derive from a woman in her thirties or forties with alopecia areata. Some clones in this sample may be carry-over from other donors' samples. Both conserved end residues are part of each CDR3. D genes are given only for firm matches. Clone size appears in some rows only: once, few, many, or a class for an expanded clone.

TRBV20-1	TRBJ1-2	once	NA	TGCAGTGCTAGAGACTCTAAGAGGAATGGCTACACCTTC	CSARDSKRNGYTF
TRBV7-8	TRBJ1-1	NA	NA	TGTGCCAGCAGCTTAGCGGGCGGCCTGAACACTGAAGCTTTCTTT	CASSLAGGLNTEAFF
TRBV5-8	TRBJ2-7	NA	TRBD1	TGTGCCAGCAGCCTGACAGGGACCGAGCAGTACTTC	CASSLTGTEQYF
TRBV10-3	TRBJ1-1	NA	NA	TGTGCCATCAGTGACGGGGCAGGGCAAACTGAAGCTTTCTTT	CAISDGAGQTEAFF
TRBV4-3	TRBJ2-3	many	NA	TGCGCCAGCAGCCAATTTGTGGGCACAGATACGCAGTATTTT	CASSQFVGTDTQYF
TRBV9	TRBJ2-1	few	NA	TGTGCCAGCAGCGTAGACAGGAACTACAATGAGCAGTTCTTC	CASSVDRNYNEQFF
TRBV28	TRBJ2-1	many	TRBD2	TGTGCCAGCAGACTAGCGGGACAGTACTACAATGAGCAGTTCTTC	CASRLAGQYYNEQFF
TRBV5-8	TRBJ2-7	few	TRBD1	TGTGCCAGCTCACAGGGGATCAAGCAGTACTTC	CASSQGIKQYF
TRBV6-4	TRBJ1-5	NA	TRBD1	TGTGCCAGCAGTCTTACAGGGGCCGATCAGCCCCAGCATTTT	CASSLTGADQPQHF
TRBV6-1	TRBJ2-7	few	TRBD2	TGTGCCAGCAGCTCTCCTCTAGCGGGAGAATACGAGCAGTACTTC	CASSSPLAGEYEQYF
TRBV7-9	TRBJ2-3	few	NA	TGTGCCAGCAGCCCCCACCGATCGGACTCGGATACGCAGTATTTT	CASSPHRSDSDTQYF
TRBV4-2	TRBJ1-2	NA	TRBD1	TGTGCCAGCAGCCCGCGAACAGGGGACAACTATGGCTACACCTTC	CASSPRTGDNYGYTF
TRBV7-6	TRBJ2-1	few	TRBD2	TGTGCCAGCAGCTTAGTAGGGGAGGGCAATGAGCAGTTCTTC	CASSLVGEGNEQFF
TRBV6-2/TRBV6-3	TRBJ2-3	NA	NA	TGTGCCAGCAGTTATGGGGGAGAAGCAGATACGCAGTATTTT	CASSYGGEADTQYF
TRBV7-2	TRBJ2-5	NA	NA	TGTGCCAGCAGCCGCGGACAGCTCCAAGAGACCCAGTACTTC	CASSRGQLQETQYF
TRBV4-2	TRBJ2-1	NA	TRBD2	TGTGCCAGCAGCCAAGATTGGACTAGCGGGAGTATCGGTGAGCAGTTCTTC	CASSQDWTSGSIGEQFF
TRBV20-1	TRBJ1-1	few	TRBD1	TGCAGTGCTAGAGAGGGGACAGGGATTAACACTGAAGCTTTCTTT	CSAREGTGINTEAFF
TRBV4-1	TRBJ2-2	few	NA	TGCGCCAGCAGCCAAGACCCCCCAGGTTCGAACACCGGGGAGCTGTTTTTT	CASSQDPPGSNTGELFF
TRBV27	TRBJ2-3	many	TRBD2	TGTGCCAGCACCACCTCCACTAGCGGGAGGGATACGCAGTATTTT	CASTTSTSGRDTQYF
TRBV28	TRBJ1-5	NA	NA	TGTGCCAGCAGTTTTCCTAGGGGGACTCAGCCCCAGCATTTT	CASSFPRGTQPQHF
TRBV9	TRBJ2-7	few	NA	TGTGCCAGCAGCGTAGGGGACGAGCAGTACTTC	CASSVGDEQYF
TRBV4-3	TRBJ1-2	NA	NA	TGCGCCAGCAGCCAAGCGGGCTATGGCTACACCTTC	CASSQAGYGYTF
TRBV20-1	TRBJ2-1	few	TRBD1	TGCAGTGCTATCACCGGGACAGGGGTCAATGAGCAGTTCTTC	CSAITGTGVNEQFF
TRBV28	TRBJ2-1	NA	NA	TGTGCCAGCAGAGCCTACAATGAGCAGTTCTTC	CASRAYNEQFF
TRBV13	TRBJ1-1	once	NA	TGTGCCAGCAGCTTCGGCCGACACACTGAAGCTTTCTTT	CASSFGRHTEAFF
TRBV5-6	TRBJ2-1	few	NA	TGTGCCAGCAGCCAGGACGGGGCCTCCTACAATGAGCAGTTCTTC	CASSQDGASYNEQFF
TRBV9	TRBJ2-5	many	TRBD2	TGTGCCAGCAGCAAAGCGGGAGGGCCGGTGGAGACCCAGTACTTC	CASSKAGGPVETQYF
TRBV9	TRBJ1-6	NA	NA	TGTGCCAGCAGCCCTGAAGGGTTCTCACCCCTCCACTTT	CASSPEGFSPLHF
TRBV20-1	TRBJ1-1	NA	NA	TGCAGTGCTAGAGGGACAAACACTGAAGCTTTCTTT	CSARGTNTEAFF
TRBV12-3/TRBV12-4	TRBJ1-5	NA	NA	TGTGCCAGCAGCCCGGGTTTCAATCAGCCCCAGCATTTT	CASSPGFNQPQHF
TRBV28	TRBJ2-3	few	TRBD2	TGTGCCAGCCATTCTAGCGGGGGACGCACAGATACGCAGTATTTT	CASHSSGGRTDTQYF
TRBV6-5	TRBJ2-1	NA	TRBD2	TGTGCCAGCAGTTACTTTCCAAGCGGGAGCTCCTACAATGAGCAGTTCTTC	CASSYFPSGSSYNEQFF
TRBV28	TRBJ1-4	NA	NA	TGTGCCAGCAGTCTTATCGCCGGGGGAAAACTGTTTTTT	CASSLIAGGKLFF
TRBV28	TRBJ2-7	few	NA	TGTGCCAGCAGTTTCCAGGGAGGAGCCTACGAGCAGTACTTC	CASSFQGGAYEQYF
TRBV25-1	TRBJ2-7	few	NA	TGTGCCAGCAGTTCGAGGTCCGCGAGAGGGAGTAGGTTCGAGCAGTACTTC	CASSSRSARGSRFEQYF
TRBV20-1	TRBJ2-3	many	TRBD2	TGCAGTGCTATTTTAGCGGGAGGGAGCACAGATACGCAGTATTTT	CSAILAGGSTDTQYF
TRBV7-9	TRBJ1-5	NA	NA	TGTGCCAGCAGCTTAATGGGAGGGGGTCAGCCCCAGCATTTT	CASSLMGGGQPQHF
TRBV5-1	TRBJ2-2	NA	TRBD1	TGCGCCAGCAGCTCCGGGACAGGGACCAACACCGGGGAGCTGTTTTTT	CASSSGTGTNTGELFF
TRBV5-5	TRBJ2-1	NA	TRBD2	TGTGCCAGCACTCTTGGAGGGACTAGCGGGAGAGGTGAGCAGTTCTTC	CASTLGGTSGRGEQFF
TRBV6-2/TRBV6-3	TRBJ1-6	many	NA	TGTGCCAGCAGTTACACCACGGACGGGCAGAGCTCCTATAATTCACCCCTCCACTTT	CASSYTTDGQSSYNSPLHF
TRBV27	TRBJ2-6	NA	NA	TGTGCCAGCAGTTTCGGTCAGACCAACGTCCTGACTTTC	CASSFGQTNVLTF
TRBV4-3	TRBJ1-1	once	TRBD1	TGCGCCAGCAGCCAAGATCCCGGACAGGGGGTGAACACTGAAGTTTTCTTT	CASSQDPGQGVNTEVFF
TRBV7-2	TRBJ2-7	few	NA	TGTGCCAGCAGCTTAGGATGGGTGTACGAGCAGTACTTC	CASSLGWVYEQYF
TRBV5-5	TRBJ2-3	NA	TRBD1	TGTGCCAGTAACCGGGACAGGGGTACAGATACGCAGTATTTT	CASNRDRGTDTQYF
TRBV4-2	TRBJ1-5	many	TRBD1	TGTGCCAGCAGCCAAAACAGGGGGCTAGGAGGCAATCAGCCCCAGCATTTT	CASSQNRGLGGNQPQHF
TRBV9	TRBJ2-1	few	TRBD2	TGTGCCAGCAGCACTACTCCGGGAGGAGGAAATGAGCAGTTCTTC	CASSTTPGGGNEQFF
TRBV20-1	TRBJ2-2	once	TRBD2	TGCAGTGCTTTCCGGGGGGAGACCGGGGAGCTGTTTTTT	CSAFRGETGELFF